This TCR beta chain derives from a study of T-cell reconstitution after alpha-beta-depleted transplantation in children. Regarding this clonotype: This may be a read error, as it is one base from a much larger clone.

Germline assignment: CDR1 LGHDT and CDR2 YNNKEL (reference sequence). This CDR3 region has 12 residues. Molecular barcoding with unique molecular identifiers was used for the TCRbeta library. TCRdb reprocessed the PCR reads via MiXCR and lists one record per CDR3 protein. The sample holds over 200,000 distinct CDR3 sequences; roughly 10% are singletons and the top ten take 5% to 7%. The TCR originated in a human donor who donated a stem cell graft to a child with acute lymphoblastic leukemia. The material sequenced was PBMCs from the stem cell graft donor, taken from the stem cell graft. The chain uses TRBV3-1 and TRBJ2-3, with 7 bases that match TRBD1. The DNA of the CDR3 is TGTGCCAACAGGGGATACACAGATAGGCAGTATTTT. Encoded protein: CANRGYTDRQYF.